This T cell receptor beta chain was obtained from a study of OX40 agonist ivuxolimab in advanced cancers. The wider study: Ivuxolimab, an antibody that agonizes OX40 (CD134), was administered to the patients. Dose-escalation patients suffered from hepatocellular carcinoma, melanoma, renal cell or head and neck cancer.

From germline, CDR1 is SGHRS and CDR2 YFSETQ. The CDR3 is 16 residues long. Trimming stripped 3 bases from V and 1 base from J, with 14 bases between. The table came from immunoSEQ multiplex PCR; TCRdb's copy has only in-frame clones and leaves some out. This sample has about 59,000 clones, with around 87% found just once. Concerning this clone itself: The target antigen is unknown.

Study findings and constraints: Some nonresponders likewise displayed low normalized T-cell clonal expansion. Among patients with partial responses at 0.1-3.0 mg/kg, clonal expansion was among the lowest.

The receptor was isolated from an adult with an advanced solid tumor such as melanoma, head and neck, liver or kidney cancer. The sample was CD4+ or CD8+ T cells sorted from blood, taken in a trial of the OX40 agonist ivuxolimab. The chain joins TRBV5-1 to TRBJ2-1; D might be TRBD2 (6 bases). The CDR3 sequence: CASSSLGGWSYNEQFF. In DNA form, the CDR3 reads TGCGCCAGCAGCTCGCTCGGGGGATGGTCCTACAATGAGCAGTTCTTC.